This T cell receptor (beta chain) was recovered during a study of cytomegalovirus exposure and HLA in healthy donors. The study's findings and limits: The study labeled 170 or so TCR beta chains cytomegalovirus-associated.

The CDR3 is 18 residues long. Looked up from germline, CDR1 is MNHNS and CDR2 is SASEGT. V lost 2 bases and J lost 3; bases outside the gene matches: 15. Concerning this clone itself: Its antigen remains unknown.

The data were produced by immunoSEQ multiplex PCR, yet TCRdb's version contains in-frame clones alone and is incomplete. The table lists some 170,000 clones, roughly 86% of them singletons. The donors were in the approximately 120-subject validation cohort, distinct from the approximately 700-subject first cohort. This TCR was recovered from a man aged 30 to 45 in good health and CMV-seropositive. The sequencing input was PBMCs. The V call is TRBV6-1, the J call TRBJ2-7, with 8 bases aligning to TRBD2. In DNA, the CDR3 is TGTGCCAGCAGTGAACTCGGGGGGGCTCTGATTATTGTCTACGAGCAGTACTTC. Encoded protein: CASSELGGALIIVYEQYF.